This entry features one T cell receptor (beta chain) sequence. TCRdb re-analysed the RT-PCR reads in MiXCR, keeping a single row per CDR3 protein. The data contain around 570,000 distinct CDR3 sequences, around 11% of them seen just once; the ten biggest clones take up approximately 10%. This sample stems from a study of response to subunit inactivated influenza vaccine. From germline, CDR1 is SGHRS and CDR2 YFSETQ. The CDR3 runs 11 residues. V was cut by 5 bases and J by 6 bases, with 6 bases left in between. The data also belong to a second study, concerning T cells expressing NK-cell markers. According to that study: It was by 5'RACE template switching with UMIs that TCR beta cDNA was made. Seven donors tested HCMV-seropositive and one tested seronegative among the eight sequenced.

The sample in question was PBMCs from blood, obtained on the day of vaccination. The V gene is TRBV5-1, the J gene TRBJ2-1; D uncertain. The sequence came from a man aged 50 to 60 who received an inactivated influenza vaccine. The CDR3 bases are TGCGCCAGCAGGCATGTCAATGAGCAGTTCTTC. Translated, it gives CASRHVNEQFF.